This T cell receptor beta chain was observed in a study of blood T cell repertoires in COVID-19. In the study overall: Sites in the United States, Italy and Spain provided acute and convalescent COVID-19 samples.

In the authors' workflow: Amplification of reference gene primers provided the estimated nucleated cell counts. Sequencing used immunoSEQ multiplex PCR; TCRdb keeps in-frame clones, though not all of them. V and J calls and clone size come straight from that table; D and trimming were deduced from the DNA. The profile shows about 280,000 clones, 80% to 85% of them singletons. Trimming pared 0 bases from V and 8 bases from J, leaving 4 bases between. The CDR3 consists of 11 residues. Per the germline V gene, CDR1 is SGHNT and CDR2 is YENEEA. This sequence joins TRBV11-3 and TRBJ1-2; D call uncertain. The source material was PBMCs or T cells enriched from blood (not recorded which). This clonotype originated in a man aged 35-49 years who had been exposed to COVID-19. CDR3 residues: CASSLESGYTF. The CDR3 region has the DNA TGTGCCAGCAGCTTAGAAAGCGGCTACACCTTC.